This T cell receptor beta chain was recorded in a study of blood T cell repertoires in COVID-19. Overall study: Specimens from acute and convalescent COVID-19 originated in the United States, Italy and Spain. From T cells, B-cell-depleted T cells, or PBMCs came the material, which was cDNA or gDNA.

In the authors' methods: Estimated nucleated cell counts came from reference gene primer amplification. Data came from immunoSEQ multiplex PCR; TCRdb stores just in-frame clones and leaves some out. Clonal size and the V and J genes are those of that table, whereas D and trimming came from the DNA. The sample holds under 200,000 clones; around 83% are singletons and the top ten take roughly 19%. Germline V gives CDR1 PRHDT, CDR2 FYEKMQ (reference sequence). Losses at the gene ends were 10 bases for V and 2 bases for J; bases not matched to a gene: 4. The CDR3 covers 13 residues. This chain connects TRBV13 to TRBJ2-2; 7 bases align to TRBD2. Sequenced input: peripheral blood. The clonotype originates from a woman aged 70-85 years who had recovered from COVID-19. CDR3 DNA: TGTGCCACCAGACTAGCCAACACCGGGGAGCTGTTTTTT. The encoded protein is CATRLANTGELFF. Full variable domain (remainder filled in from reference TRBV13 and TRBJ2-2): AAGVIQSPRHLIKEKRETATLKCYPIPRHDTVYWYQQGPGQDPQFLISFYEKMQSDKGSIPDRFSAQQFSDYHSELNMSSLELGDSALYFCATRLANTGELFFGEGSRLTVL.